These 27 T cell receptor beta chains came from one sample sequenced in a study of glioma-infiltrating T cells. TCR alpha and beta CDR3 regions were amplified from RNA using iRepertoire nested multiplex PCR. TCRdb reprocessed the multiplex PCR reads via MiXCR and lists one record per CDR3 protein. The sample has tens of thousands of distinct CDR3 sequences, 20% to 25% seen once. The material sequenced was glioma tissue, nonneoplastic brain tissue, or PBMCs (not recorded which). Receptors originate from a human donor with low-grade glioma or glioblastoma, undergoing nonglioma brain surgery, or in good health (not recorded which).

This chain connects TRBV27 to TRBJ2-3; the match to TRBD2 covers 8 bases. V shed 2 bases and J 3 bases; nucleotides not matched to a gene: 16. The germline gives CDR1 MNHEY, CDR2 SMNVEV (reference sequence). CDR3 size: 19 residues. The CDR3 region is CASSLIASGAGDGTDTQYF. CDR3 nucleotide sequence: TGTGCCAGCAGTTTAATTGCGTCTGGAGCGGGAGACGGGACAGATACGCAGTATTTT.

This clonotype showed up many times. The chain carries TRBV7-6 and TRBJ1-1; weak D call: TRBD1 (5 bases). The CDR3 contains 14 residues. Germline values: CDR1 SGHVS, CDR2 FNYEAQ. Trimming took 6 bases from V and 4 from J, leaving 15 bases between them. CDR3 DNA sequence: TGTGCCAGCAGTTTCGACAGCCGGAGCACTGAAGCTTTCTTT. It encodes CASSFDSRSTEAFF.

Many counts were recorded for this clonotype. The chain carries TRBV7-9 and TRBJ1-1; 8 bases line up with TRBD1. Looked up from germline, CDR1 is SEHNR and CDR2 is FQNEAQ (reference sequence). This CDR3 is built from 15 residues. The trim removed 6 bases at V and 3 bases at J, leaving 9 bases unmatched. The CDR3 DNA follows: TGTGCCAGCAGACCCGACAGGGGTAGATACACTGAAGCTTTCTTT. It yields the protein CASRPDRGRYTEAFF.

This clonotype was counted ten times or more. The rearrangement joins TRBV5-1 to TRBJ2-3; D might be TRBD1 or TRBD2, each matching 5 bases. Looked up from germline, CDR1 is SGHRS and CDR2 is YFSETQ. The CDR3 totals 14 residues. V gave up 6 bases and J gave up 2 bases, with 13 bases separating them. The chain's CDR3 is CASTRDPVTDTQYF. The CDR3 DNA is TGCGCCAGCACCCGGGACCCCGTCACAGATACGCAGTATTTT. Based on the CDR3 plus reference TRBV5-1 and TRBJ2-3, the full variable domain is KAGVTQTPRYLIKTRGQQVTLSCSPISGHRSVSWYQQTPGQGLQFLFEYFSETQRNKGNFPGRFSGRQFSNSRSEMNVSTLELGDSALYLCASTRDPVTDTQYFGPGTRLTVL.

There are many counts of this clonotype. This rearrangement joins TRBV20-1 to TRBJ1-6, with TRBD1 matching 9 bases. The CDR3 is 13 residues long. CDR1 and CDR2 (germline): DFQATT, SNEGSKA (reference sequence). Losses at the gene ends were 8 bases for V and 9 bases for J; bases not matched to a gene: 8. DNA of the CDR3: TGCAGTACCAAGGACAGGGGCGGTTCACCCCTCCACTTT. It yields the protein CSTKDRGGSPLHF.

The sample holds many counts of this clonotype. The chain links TRBV6-6 to TRBJ2-3, with TRBD2 matching 8 bases. V lost 1 base and J lost 0; bases outside the gene matches: 3. The CDR3 totals 16 residues. The germline gives CDR1 MNHNY, CDR2 SVGAGI (reference sequence). CDR3 sequence (DNA): TGTGCCAGCAGTTACTTTTCTAGCGGGAGCACAGATACGCAGTATTTT. Amino acids: CASSYFSSGSTDTQYF.

The V and J genes are TRBV6-1 and TRBJ1-3; D is ambiguous. V was pared by 6 bases and J by 0 bases, with 12 bases between. This CDR3 spans 15 amino acids. The germline CDR1 and CDR2 sequences are MNHNS and SASEGT. The DNA for the CDR3 is TGTGCCAGCAGCCCCCAGTCAGGCTCTGGAAACACCATATATTTT. Its translation: CASSPQSGSGNTIYF.

The chain couples TRBV19 to TRBJ1-3, with D uncertain. The CDR3 is made up of 14 amino acids. CDR1 LNHDA and CDR2 SQIVND come from the germline V gene (reference sequence). The V end lost 6 bases, the J end lost 5 bases, and 14 bases lay between the germline ends. This chain's CDR3 is CASSTLAVRNTIYF. CDR3 sequence (DNA): TGTGCCAGTAGCACCTTGGCAGTTAGAAACACCATATATTTT.

In its sample, this clonotype was seen many times. V usage is TRBV12-3 or TRBV12-4 and J usage is TRBJ1-4; 8 bases agree with TRBD1. Trimming cost V 6 bases and J 8 bases; bases outside gene matches: 8. This CDR3 spans 14 amino acids. CDR3 DNA sequence: TGTGCCAGCAGCCCCCAGGGGGCAGGAGAAAAACTGTTTTTT. It encodes CASSPQGAGEKLFF.

This chain connects TRBV18 to TRBJ2-3; D is unclear. Germline V lookup: CDR1 KGHSH, CDR2 LQKENI. Trimming took off 3 bases at V and 4 bases at J, with 2 bases between the two ends. The CDR3 has 11 residues. The CDR3 here is CASSPPDTQYF. As DNA, the CDR3 is TGTGCCAGCTCACCTCCAGATACGCAGTATTTT.

This clonotype has a count of ten or more. This rearrangement joins TRBV7-9 to TRBJ1-1, with 7 bases lining up with TRBD1. The length of the CDR3 is 13 residues. Germline values: CDR1 SEHNR, CDR2 FQNEAQ (reference sequence). J lost 0 bases, V lost 7 bases, and 2 bases had no gene match. CDR3 sequence: CASIGTVNTEAFF. The CDR3 DNA sequence: TGTGCCAGCATAGGGACAGTGAACACTGAAGCTTTCTTT.

This clonotype showed up many times. The chain employs TRBV6-1 and TRBJ1-2, with D uncertain. Trimming removed 5 bases from V and 6 bases from J, with 13 bases in between. The CDR3 loop spans 13 amino acids. Germline-derived CDR1 and CDR2 are MNHNS and SASEGT. The CDR3: CASSYRVFNGYTF. CDR3 DNA: TGTGCCAGCAGTTATAGGGTTTTCAATGGCTACACCTTC.

To note about this clonotype: One end of the junction is discordant with germline, which a read error may explain. The chain couples TRBV14 to TRBJ1-2; 7 bases agree with TRBD1. Germline-derived CDR1 and CDR2 are SGHDN and FVKESK. This CDR3 has 16 residues. The CDR3: CSSSPTRQGTGVGYTF. The CDR3 nucleotides are TGTTCCAGCAGCCCGACACGACAGGGTACGGGTGTTGGCTACACCTTC.

Concerning this clonotype itself: Germline and junction disagree at one end, which may indicate a read error. DNA of the CDR3: TGCGCCAGCAGCCAAGGACAGGGGGCCGCAAATTCACCCCTCAACTTT. Translating gives CASSQGQGAANSPLNF. The genes are TRBV4-1 and TRBJ1-6, with TRBD1 matching over 10 bases. There are 16 residues in the CDR3. Germline assignment: CDR1 MGHRA and CDR2 YSYEKL.

This clonotype appeared many times. The gene calls are TRBV20-1 and TRBJ2-7, with TRBD1 matching over 7 bases. The ends lost 0 bases at V and 4 bases at J; junction bases unmatched: 9. The CDR3 contains 15 residues. Germline V lookup: CDR1 DFQATT, CDR2 SNEGSKA (reference sequence). CDR3 coding DNA: TGCAGTGCTAGAGATTGGGCAGGGGGTAGGTACGAGCAGTACTTC. Protein: CSARDWAGGRYEQYF.

There are many counts of this clonotype. The chain couples TRBV7-6 to TRBJ2-1; no reliable D call. Germline V gene lookup returns CDR1 SGHVS and CDR2 FNYEAQ. The CDR3 has 20 residues. V was pared by 5 bases and J by 0 bases, with 26 bases between. CDR3 nucleotides: TGTGCCAGCAGCCCGAGAATGGTGGGCAGCGCCCCTAGCTCCTACAATGAGCAGTTCTTC. It yields the protein CASSPRMVGSAPSSYNEQFF. The variable domain in full, with the rest retrieved from reference TRBV7-6 and TRBJ2-1, is GAGVSQSPRYKVTKRGQDVALRCDPISGHVSLYWYRQALGQGPEFLTYFNYEAQQDKSGLPNDRFSAERPEGSISTLTIQRTEQRDSAMYRCASSPRMVGSAPSSYNEQFFGPGTRLTVL.

In its sample, this clonotype was seen many times. The chain is built from TRBV12-3 or TRBV12-4 and TRBJ2-3; D perhaps matches TRBD2 (5 bases). The V end lost 3 bases, the J end lost 2 bases, and 9 bases lay between the germline ends. CDR3 length: 14 amino acids. CDR3 sequence: CASSFEGSTDTQYF. The CDR3 DNA sequence: TGTGCCAGCAGTTTTGAGGGTTCCACAGATACGCAGTATTTT.

This clonotype has a count of ten or more. This rearrangement joins TRBV7-2 to TRBJ2-7, with 9 bases matching TRBD1. The CDR3 length is 15 residues. Germline assignment: CDR1 SGHTA and CDR2 FQGNSA. Germline trimming cut 6 bases from V and 2 bases from J; bases unmatched to any gene: 8. CDR3 nucleotide sequence: TGTGCCAGCAGTCCCGACAGGGGGGGAACCTACGAGCAGTACTTC. As protein: CASSPDRGGTYEQYF.

This clonotype has ten or more counts. Here the CDR3 reads CASSETRSSGNTIYF. The CDR3 DNA is TGTGCCAGCAGTGAAACACGAAGCTCTGGAAACACCATATATTTT. The chain uses TRBV2 and TRBJ1-3; D is ambiguous. V lost 2 bases to trimming and J lost 0 bases, with 8 bases between them. The CDR3 is made up of 15 amino acids. CDR1 is SNHLY, CDR2 FYNNEI, per germline.

This clonotype was seen many times. J is TRBJ2-5 and V is TRBV24-1; D is uncertain. The V and J ends lost 4 bases and 5 bases respectively, with 10 bases between them. The CDR3 length is 13 residues. From germline, CDR1 is KGHDR and CDR2 SFDVKD. The CDR3 sequence is CATSDPSIETQYF. Here the CDR3 DNA reads TGTGCCACCAGTGACCCGTCAATTGAGACCCAGTACTTC.

This clonotype was counted ten times or more. The rearrangement joins TRBV20-1 to TRBJ2-1; possibly TRBD1 or TRBD2 for D (6 bases each). Germline CDR1 reads DFQATT; CDR2 reads SNEGSKA (reference sequence). The CDR3 is 15 residues long. Trimming took off 3 bases at V and 2 bases at J, with 14 bases between the two ends. Here the CDR3 DNA reads TGCAGTGCTAGTCCGGGGGCGAACCCCTACAATGAGCAGTTCTTC. Residues: CSASPGANPYNEQFF.

This clonotype was counted at least ten times. The chain links TRBV18 to TRBJ2-7; D is unclear. V was cut by 5 bases and J by 0 bases, with 8 bases left in between. CDR1 and CDR2 from the germline V gene are KGHSH and LQKENI. The CDR3 consists of 13 residues. CDR3 bases: TGTGCCAGCTCAACGACCAGCTCCTACGAGCAGTACTTC. It specifies CASSTTSSYEQYF.

The chain carries TRBV14 and TRBJ2-2; no reliable D call. Germline loops: CDR1 SGHDN, CDR2 FVKESK. Deletions cut 5 bases from V and 6 bases from J, with 10 bases between. This CDR3 spans 13 amino acids. CDR3: CASSYRFSGELFF. CDR3 nucleotides: TGTGCCAGCAGCTACCGTTTTTCCGGGGAGCTGTTTTTT.

This sequence joins TRBV7-2 and TRBJ1-1; D is ambiguous. Trimming pared 2 bases from V and 3 bases from J, leaving 13 bases between. Germline CDR1 SGHTA, CDR2 FQGNSA. The CDR3 has 15 residues. The CDR3 coding sequence is TGTGCCAGCAGCTTATTGCCGGTCCCGGACACTGAAGCTTTCTTT. It encodes CASSLLPVPDTEAFF.

At least ten counts were recorded for this clonotype. The chain joins TRBV7-2 to TRBJ2-7, with D maybe TRBD1 (5 bases). There are 15 residues in the CDR3. From germline, CDR1 is SGHTA and CDR2 FQGNSA. With 5 bases removed from V and 7 bases from J, the gap between germline ends came to 21 bases. The CDR3 DNA is TGTGCCAGCAGCCCCACCAGGGTCTCTCCGAGGGAGCAGTACTTC. Its protein product is CASSPTRVSPREQYF.

This clonotype showed up many times. This chain joins TRBV7-2 and TRBJ2-1; no clear D. Trimming cost V 0 bases and J 8 bases, with 11 bases left between them. This CDR3 has 14 amino acids. Germline lookup yields CDR1 SGHTA and CDR2 FQGNSA. This CDR3 is CASSLARGVDEQFF. The DNA of the CDR3 is TGTGCCAGCAGCTTAGCGCGAGGAGTTGATGAGCAGTTCTTC.

A word on this clonotype: A much more abundant neighbour one base away suggests this may be a read error. The chain joins TRBV7-2 to TRBJ2-3; 14 bases are a match to TRBD2. This CDR3 region has 17 residues. Germline values: CDR1 SGHTA, CDR2 FQGNSA. CDR3 amino acids: CASSPDRRGLAGDAQYF. The CDR3 nucleotides read TGTGCCAGCAGCCCCGACCGGCGGGGACTAGCGGGAGATGCGCAGTATTTT.